Listed here are 6 T cell receptor beta chains from one sample, sequenced in a study of blood T cell repertoires in COVID-19. Assay used: immunoSEQ multiplex PCR; TCRdb lists only in-frame clones, some missing. The sample lists around 100,000 clones, 70% to 85% occurring once. What was sequenced was peripheral blood. Receptor source: a man aged 55 to 70 with active or convalescent COVID-19.

This clone was found many times. This chain links TRBV4-1 with TRBJ2-7, with 10 nucleotides matching TRBD2. J was trimmed by 7 bases and V by 1 base; bases with no gene match: 7. This CDR3 has 15 amino acids. Germline CDR1 and CDR2: MGHRA and YSYEKL. The CDR3 DNA sequence: TGCGCCAGCAGCCAAGTGGCTAGCGGGAGCGGGGAGCAGTACTTC. Translated, it gives CASSQVASGSGEQYF.

This sequence joins TRBV30 and TRBJ2-5; 7 positions match TRBD1. This CDR3 contains 11 residues. CDR1 is GTSNPN and CDR2 is SVGIG in the germline V gene (reference sequence). V dropped 4 bases and J dropped 5; count of bases not matched to a gene: 1. The chain's CDR3 is CAWTGGETQYF. In DNA form, the CDR3 reads TGTGCCTGGACAGGGGGTGAGACCCAGTACTTC.

The chain recombines TRBV6-4 with TRBJ1-5; D is ambiguous. The CDR3 has 18 amino acids. Trimming stripped 2 bases from V and 0 bases from J, with 17 bases between. The V gene's germline CDR1 is MRHNA and CDR2 SNTAGT. CDR3 sequence reads: CASSDRETNTYSNQPQHF. The CDR3 nucleotides read TGTGCCAGCAGTGACCGTGAGACAAATACCTATAGCAATCAGCCCCAGCATTTT.

The chain combines TRBV28 with TRBJ2-7; 7 nucleotides align to TRBD1. The CDR3 consists of 15 residues. V lost 4 bases and J lost 6; bases outside the gene matches: 12. Germline lookup yields CDR1 MDHEN and CDR2 SYDVKM. CDR3 protein: CASSSTGAGVAEQYF. The CDR3 bases are TGTGCCAGCAGTTCAACAGGGGCCGGTGTCGCCGAGCAGTACTTC.

A few counts support this clone. The V gene is TRBV27, the J gene TRBJ2-1; TRBD2 matches at 7 bases. CDR1 is MNHEY, CDR2 SMNVEV, per germline (reference sequence). The CDR3 extends over 14 amino acids. Germline trimming cut 3 bases from V and 1 base from J; bases unmatched to any gene: 0. CDR3 coding DNA: TGTGCCAGCAGTTTCGGGGGGTCCTACAATGAGCAGTTCTTC. It specifies CASSFGGSYNEQFF.

As to this clone: A much larger clone is a single base away; this may be a read error. The V gene is TRBV25-1, the J gene TRBJ1-6, with D uncertain. Germline CDR1 and CDR2: MGHDK and SYGVNS. The CDR3 sequence is 13 residues long. The CDR3 DNA sequence: TGTACCAGCCGCCAGGAATGGAATTCACCCCTCCACTTT. Translated: CTSRQEWNSPLHF.